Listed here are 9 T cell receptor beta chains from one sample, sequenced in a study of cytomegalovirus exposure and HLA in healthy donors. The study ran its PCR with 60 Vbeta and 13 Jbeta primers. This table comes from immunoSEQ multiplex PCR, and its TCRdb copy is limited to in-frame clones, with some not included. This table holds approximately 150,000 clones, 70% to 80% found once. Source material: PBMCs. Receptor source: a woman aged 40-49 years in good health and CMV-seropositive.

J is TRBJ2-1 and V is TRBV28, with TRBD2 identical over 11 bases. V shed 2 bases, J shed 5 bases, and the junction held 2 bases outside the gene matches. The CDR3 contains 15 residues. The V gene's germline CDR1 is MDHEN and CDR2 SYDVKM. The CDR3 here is CASSLTSGSNNEQFF. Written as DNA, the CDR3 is TGTGCCAGCAGTTTAACTAGCGGGAGTAACAATGAGCAGTTCTTC.

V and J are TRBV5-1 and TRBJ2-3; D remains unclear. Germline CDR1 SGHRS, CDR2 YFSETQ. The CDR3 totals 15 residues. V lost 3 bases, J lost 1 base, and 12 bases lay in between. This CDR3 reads CASSSGMIGTDTQYF. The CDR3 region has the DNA TGCGCCAGCAGCTCCGGTATGATCGGCACAGATACGCAGTATTTT. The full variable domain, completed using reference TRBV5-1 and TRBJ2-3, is KAGVTQTPRYLIKTRGQQVTLSCSPISGHRSVSWYQQTPGQGLQFLFEYFSETQRNKGNFPGRFSGRQFSNSRSEMNVSTLELGDSALYLCASSSGMIGTDTQYFGPGTRLTVL.

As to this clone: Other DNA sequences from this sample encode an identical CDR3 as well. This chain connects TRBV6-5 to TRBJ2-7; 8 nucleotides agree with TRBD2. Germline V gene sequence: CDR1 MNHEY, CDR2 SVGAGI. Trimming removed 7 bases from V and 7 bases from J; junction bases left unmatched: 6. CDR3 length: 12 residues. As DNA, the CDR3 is TGTGCCAGCACAAGCGGGAGTGGAGAGCAGTACTTC. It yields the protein CASTSGSGEQYF.

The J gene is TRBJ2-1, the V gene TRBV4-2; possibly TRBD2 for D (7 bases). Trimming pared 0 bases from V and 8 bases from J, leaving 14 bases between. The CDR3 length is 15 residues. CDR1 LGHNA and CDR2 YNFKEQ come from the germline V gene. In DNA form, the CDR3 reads TGTGCCAGCAGCCAAGAGGTGGGAGGGGGAGATGAGCAGTTCTTC. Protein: CASSQEVGGGDEQFF.

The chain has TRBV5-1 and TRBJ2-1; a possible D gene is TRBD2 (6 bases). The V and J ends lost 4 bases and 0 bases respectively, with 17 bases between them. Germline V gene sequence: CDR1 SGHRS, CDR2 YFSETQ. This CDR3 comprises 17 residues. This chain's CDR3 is CASSPPLATSSYNEQFF. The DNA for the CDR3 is TGCGCCAGCAGCCCCCCACTAGCCACCAGCTCCTACAATGAGCAGTTCTTC.

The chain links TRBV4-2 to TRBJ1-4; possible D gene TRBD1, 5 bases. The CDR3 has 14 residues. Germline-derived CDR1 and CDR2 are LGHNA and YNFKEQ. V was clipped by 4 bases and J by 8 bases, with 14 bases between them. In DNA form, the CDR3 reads TGTGCCAGCAGCCCGCGGCAGGGAGGGGAAAAACTGTTTTTT. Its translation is CASSPRQGGEKLFF.

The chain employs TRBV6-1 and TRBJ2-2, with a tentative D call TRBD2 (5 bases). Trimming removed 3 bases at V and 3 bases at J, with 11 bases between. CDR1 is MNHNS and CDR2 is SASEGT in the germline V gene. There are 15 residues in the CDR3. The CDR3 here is CASSEAGVDTGELFF. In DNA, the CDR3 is TGTGCCAGCAGTGAGGCCGGGGTAGACACCGGGGAGCTGTTTTTT.

CDR3 bases: TGCGCCAGCCAGACTGGGGGGGGATCTGGAAACACCATATATTTT. Translating gives CASQTGGGSGNTIYF. The V gene is TRBV5-1, the J gene TRBJ1-3; weak D call: TRBD1 (5 bases). This CDR3 is 15 amino acids long. Per the germline V gene, CDR1 is SGHRS and CDR2 is YFSETQ. Trimming removed 7 bases at V and 1 base at J, with 15 bases between.

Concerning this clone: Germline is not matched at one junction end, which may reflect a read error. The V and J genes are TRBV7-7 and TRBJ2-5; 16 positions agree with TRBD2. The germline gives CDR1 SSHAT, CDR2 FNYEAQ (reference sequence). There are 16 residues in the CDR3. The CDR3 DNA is TGTGCTAGCAGCACGGGACTAGCGGGAGGGTGGGAGACCCAGTACTTC. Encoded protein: CASSTGLAGGWETQYF.